The rows below give T cell receptor beta chains drawn from one sample of a study of shared clonotypes between healthy human individuals. Sequencing used immunoSEQ multiplex PCR; TCRdb keeps in-frame clones, though not all of them. The sample yields some 790,000 clones, 72% seen once. The sample consisted of memory CD4+ T cells sorted from blood. The receptor set was obtained from a woman aged 25 to 39 in good health. CDR3s include the opening cysteine and the closing phenylalanine or tryptophan. D genes are given only for firm matches. Size tells how often a clone was seen (once, few, many) or the class of an expanded clone, and some rows leave it out.

j_call d_call clone_size v_call cdr3_aa cdr3_nt
TRBJ2-1 . . TRBV12-5 CASGPRDNYNEQFF TGTGCTAGTGGTCCCCGGGACAACTACAATGAGCAGTTCTTC
TRBJ1-5 TRBD1 . TRBV2 CASKGQGDQPQHF TGTGCCAGCAAAGGACAGGGAGATCAGCCCCAGCATTTT
TRBJ1-1 . . TRBV5-4 CASSPLDSGTEAFF TGTGCCAGCAGCCCCCTGGACAGTGGCACTGAAGCTTTCTTT
TRBJ2-7 . . TRBV21-1 CASSKVRAGEGVQQYF TGTGCCAGCAGCAAAGTACGCGCAGGGGAAGGGGTGCAGCAGTACTTC
TRBJ1-1 TRBD1 . TRBV30 CAWGGSRQGSAFF TGTGCCTGGGGGGGGTCCAGACAGGGGTCGGCTTTCTTT
TRBJ2-5 . . TRBV5-4 CASSLQGTSVETQYF TGTGCCAGCAGCTTGCAGGGAACATCGGTAGAGACCCAGTACTTC
TRBJ2-7 TRBD1 . TRBV19 CASRPTGTGGNEQYF TGTGCCAGTCGTCCAACCGGGACAGGGGGCAACGAGCAGTACTTC
TRBJ2-7 TRBD1 . TRBV28 CASTPGTGQSYEQYF TGTGCCAGCACACCGGGGACAGGCCAGTCCTACGAGCAGTACTTC
TRBJ2-7 TRBD2 few TRBV11-3 CASSQGLAGVDEQYF TGTGCCAGCAGCCAGGGACTAGCGGGAGTGGACGAGCAGTACTTC
TRBJ2-1 TRBD2 once TRBV4-2 CASSQGPSGSYNEQFF TGTGCCAGCAGCCAAGGGCCTAGCGGCTCCTACAATGAGCAGTTCTTC
TRBJ1-2 TRBD1 once TRBV7-9 CASSPTGTGSLGYTF TGTGCCAGCAGCCCTACTGGGACAGGGAGTCTAGGCTACACCTTC
TRBJ1-3 . few TRBV28 CASSLRGLGNTIYF TGTGCCAGCAGTTTACGAGGGCTTGGAAACACCATATATTTT
TRBJ2-3 . . TRBV5-4 CASSLRASNTDTQYF TGTGCCAGCAGCTTGCGGGCAAGCAACACAGATACGCAGTATTTT
TRBJ2-1 TRBD2 . TRBV5-1 CASSPRLAAGGEQFF TGCGCCAGCAGTCCTCGACTAGCTGCTGGGGGTGAGCAGTTCTTC
TRBJ1-2 TRBD1 . TRBV25-1 CASSPQGAINYGYTF TGTGCCAGCAGCCCTCAGGGGGCAATTAACTATGGCTACACCTTC
TRBJ1-1 . . TRBV11-2 CASSFKDSRVGEAFF TGTGCCAGCAGCTTCAAGGACAGCCGGGTTGGTGAAGCTTTCTTT
TRBJ2-3 TRBD2 many TRBV4-2 CASSQGPWTSGRTDTQYF TGTGCCAGCAGCCAAGGGCCCTGGACTAGCGGGAGAACAGATACGCAGTATTTT
TRBJ2-5 . . TRBV11-2 CASSSLDGGARYF TGTGCCAGCAGCTCCTTAGACGGAGGGGCAAGGTACTTC
TRBJ1-2 TRBD1 . TRBV5-1 CASSQTGEGAYGYTF TGCGCCAGCAGCCAAACAGGGGAGGGGGCGTACGGCTACACCTTC
TRBJ2-7 TRBD2 . TRBV10-1 CASSDASGIYEQYF TGCGCCAGCAGTGATGCTAGCGGGATCTACGAGCAGTACTTC
TRBJ2-4 TRBD2 once TRBV5-4 CASSSPGTSAGKNIQYF TGTGCCAGCAGTTCCCCGGGGACTAGCGCCGGGAAAAACATTCAGTACTTC
TRBJ1-3 . . TRBV11-2 CASSHSHSGNTIYF TGTGCCAGCAGCCACTCGCACTCTGGAAACACCATATATTTT
TRBJ2-1 . . TRBV9 CASSPGQSSYNEQFF TGTGCCAGCAGCCCTGGACAGAGCTCCTACAATGAGCAGTTCTTC
TRBJ2-1 . . TRBV29-1 CSVPKAAGGEQFF TGCAGCGTTCCAAAAGCGGCCGGTGGTGAGCAGTTCTTC
TRBJ1-1 . . TRBV19 CASMDRINTEAFF TGTGCCAGTATGGACAGAATAAACACTGAAGCTTTCTTT
TRBJ2-7 TRBD1 once TRBV5-1 CASSLVPGTGDDEQYF TGCGCCAGCAGCTTGGTACCCGGGACAGGGGACGACGAGCAGTACTTC
TRBJ1-1 . . TRBV7-9 CASSLTARYMNTEAFF TGTGCCAGCAGCTTAACGGCCAGATACATGAACACTGAAGCTTTCTTT
TRBJ2-1 TRBD2 . TRBV7-2 CASSFGLAGGVGNEQFF TGTGCCAGCAGCTTCGGACTAGCGGGAGGGGTGGGCAATGAGCAGTTCTTC
TRBJ2-7 . . TRBV27 CASSRGIYYEQYF TGTGCCAGCAGCCGAGGGATCTACTACGAGCAGTACTTC
TRBJ1-5 . . TRBV18 CASSPSDPRAQPQHF TGTGCCAGCTCACCATCTGACCCTAGGGCTCAGCCCCAGCATTTT
TRBJ2-7 TRBD1 . TRBV10-2 CASSEWDSYEQYF TGCGCCAGCAGTGAGTGGGACAGCTACGAGCAGTACTTC
TRBJ2-1 TRBD1 . TRBV27 CASSLTRGQAHYNEQFF TGTGCCAGCAGTCTGACTCGGGGACAGGCCCACTACAATGAGCAGTTCTTC
TRBJ2-1 . . TRBV5-1 CASSTRTAFKEQFF TGCGCCAGCAGCACCCGGACCGCTTTCAAAGAGCAGTTCTTC
TRBJ2-3 . few TRBV7-2 CASSILRVDTQYF TGTGCCAGCAGCATACTCAGGGTTGATACGCAGTATTTT
TRBJ1-2 TRBD1 once TRBV5-4 CASSWDRGFGGYTF TGTGCCAGCAGCTGGGACAGGGGGTTTGGTGGCTACACCTTC
TRBJ2-7 . . TRBV21-1 CASSRAFGASYEQYF TGTGCCAGCAGCAGAGCCTTTGGGGCCTCCTACGAGCAGTACTTC
TRBJ2-3 TRBD1 . TRBV7-3 CASSWGQGGTDTQYF TGTGCCAGCAGCTGGGGACAGGGTGGCACAGATACGCAGTATTTT
TRBJ1-2 . once TRBV6-1 CASRQTSGAYGYTF TGTGCCAGCAGACAGACCAGTGGGGCCTATGGCTACACCTTC
TRBJ2-7 TRBD1 . TRBV9 CASSVASWGQGGSEQYF TGTGCCAGCAGCGTAGCTAGTTGGGGACAGGGAGGCTCCGAGCAGTACTTC
TRBJ1-1 . . TRBV6-5 CASSYSRMNTEAFF TGTGCCAGCAGTTACTCGAGGATGAACACTGAAGCTTTCTTT
TRBJ2-5 TRBD1 . TRBV7-8 CASSRQGKETQYF TGTGCCAGCAGTAGACAGGGGAAAGAGACCCAGTACTTC
TRBJ2-7 TRBD2 . TRBV13 CASSLSKGLAGGSYEQYF TGTGCCAGCAGCTTAAGTAAAGGTCTAGCGGGAGGTTCCTACGAGCAGTACTTC
TRBJ1-5 . . TRBV19 CASRTRDLGQPQHF TGTGCCAGCCGAACGAGGGACTTGGGTCAGCCCCAGCATTTT
TRBJ2-6 TRBD1 . TRBV5-8 CASSPGTVAGANVLTF TGTGCCAGCAGCCCCGGGACAGTCGCTGGGGCCAACGTCCTGACTTTC
TRBJ1-5 TRBD1 once TRBV6-5 CASSSQGASSNQPQHF TGTGCCAGCAGTTCACAGGGGGCGAGTAGCAATCAGCCCCAGCATTTT
TRBJ2-7 . once TRBV28 CASSFQGHLDGQYF TGTGCCAGCAGTTTCCAGGGACACCTAGACGGGCAGTACTTC